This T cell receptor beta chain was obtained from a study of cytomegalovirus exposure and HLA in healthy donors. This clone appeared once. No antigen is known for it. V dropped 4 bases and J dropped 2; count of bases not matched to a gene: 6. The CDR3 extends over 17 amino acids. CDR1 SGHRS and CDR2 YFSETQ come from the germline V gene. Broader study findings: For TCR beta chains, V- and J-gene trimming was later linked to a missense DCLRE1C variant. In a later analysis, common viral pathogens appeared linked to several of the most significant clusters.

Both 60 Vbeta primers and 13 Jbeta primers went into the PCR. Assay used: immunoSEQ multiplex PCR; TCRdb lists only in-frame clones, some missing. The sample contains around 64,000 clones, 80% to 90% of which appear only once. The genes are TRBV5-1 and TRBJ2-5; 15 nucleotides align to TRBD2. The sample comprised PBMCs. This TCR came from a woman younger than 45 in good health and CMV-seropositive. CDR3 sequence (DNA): TGCGCCAGCAGCGGCCGGGGACTAGCGGGAGGTCAAGAGACCCAGTACTTC. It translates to CASSGRGLAGGQETQYF.